A selection of T cell receptor beta chains follows, all from one sample in a study of cytomegalovirus exposure and HLA in healthy donors. Clones were read by immunoSEQ multiplex PCR, and TCRdb kept only the in-frame ones, dropping some. The sample consists of around 280,000 clones, roughly 90% of them appearing once. The sequencing input was PBMCs. These receptors were collected from a woman aged 18-29 years in good health and CMV-seronegative. The CDR3 runs from the conserved cysteine through the conserved F or W. Each record gives: clone size, D gene, J gene, V gene, CDR3 protein, CDR3 DNA. A D gene is named only where the DNA matches it firmly. Only part of the rows carry a size: once, few, many, or a class if the clone is expanded.

abundance: -
d_gene: -
j_gene: TRBJ2-6
v_gene: TRBV12-5
CDR3aa: CASMRSGANVLTF
CDR3nt: TGTGCTAGTATGCGATCTGGGGCCAACGTCCTGACTTTC

abundance: -
d_gene: -
j_gene: TRBJ1-1
v_gene: TRBV19
CDR3aa: CASSIARELGAFF
CDR3nt: TGTGCCAGTAGTATAGCTCGGGAATTAGGAGCTTTCTTT

abundance: -
d_gene: -
j_gene: TRBJ2-3
v_gene: TRBV29-1
CDR3aa: CSVARRLSTDTQYF
CDR3nt: TGCAGCGTTGCCAGGCGCCTTAGCACAGATACGCAGTATTTT

abundance: once
d_gene: TRBD2
j_gene: TRBJ2-3
v_gene: TRBV7-9
CDR3aa: CSSSLDGTSGGADTQYF
CDR3nt: TGTTCCAGCAGCTTAGACGGGACTAGCGGGGGGGCAGATACGCAGTATTTT

abundance: -
d_gene: TRBD2
j_gene: TRBJ2-1
v_gene: TRBV6-5
CDR3aa: CASNGGTVNEQFF
CDR3nt: TGTGCCAGCAACGGGGGGACGGTAAATGAGCAGTTCTTC

abundance: -
d_gene: TRBD1
j_gene: TRBJ1-2
v_gene: TRBV6-5
CDR3aa: CASLGQGRDGYTF
CDR3nt: TGTGCCAGCCTTGGACAGGGGAGGGATGGCTACACCTTC

abundance: -
d_gene: TRBD1
j_gene: TRBJ1-1
v_gene: TRBV5-1
CDR3aa: CASSLGGILRDRNTEAFF
CDR3nt: TGCGCCAGCAGCTTGGGGGGGATTCTCCGGGACAGGAACACTGAAGCTTTCTTT

abundance: -
d_gene: TRBD1
j_gene: TRBJ1-1
v_gene: TRBV2
CDR3aa: CASRNDRAEAFF
CDR3nt: TGTGCCAGCAGAAACGACAGGGCTGAAGCTTTCTTT

abundance: -
d_gene: TRBD1
j_gene: TRBJ2-7
v_gene: TRBV6-5
CDR3aa: CASSYGPTGNEQYF
CDR3nt: TGTGCCAGCAGTTACGGCCCGACAGGGAACGAGCAGTACTTC

abundance: once
d_gene: TRBD1
j_gene: TRBJ2-6
v_gene: TRBV18
CDR3aa: CASSPRRQGASGANVLTF
CDR3nt: TGTGCCAGCTCACCACGGAGACAGGGGGCATCTGGGGCCAACGTCCTGACTTTC

abundance: -
d_gene: TRBD2
j_gene: TRBJ2-1
v_gene: TRBV18
CDR3aa: CASSISGGVGYNEQFF
CDR3nt: TGTGCCAGCTCAATTAGCGGGGGGGTTGGCTACAATGAGCAGTTCTTC

abundance: -
d_gene: TRBD1
j_gene: TRBJ2-7
v_gene: TRBV4-1
CDR3aa: CASSQEWTGLTYEQYF
CDR3nt: TGCGCCAGCAGCCAAGAGTGGACAGGGCTTACCTACGAGCAGTACTTC

abundance: -
d_gene: TRBD1
j_gene: TRBJ2-1
v_gene: TRBV27
CDR3aa: CATNPGGQGKDEQFF
CDR3nt: TGTGCCACGAACCCCGGGGGACAGGGAAAAGATGAGCAGTTCTTC

abundance: -
d_gene: -
j_gene: TRBJ2-7
v_gene: TRBV5-1
CDR3aa: CASSFGASSYEQYF
CDR3nt: TGCGCCAGCAGCTTTGGAGCGAGCTCCTACGAGCAGTACTTC

abundance: -
d_gene: TRBD1
j_gene: TRBJ2-7
v_gene: TRBV18
CDR3aa: CASSPAGGLYEQYF
CDR3nt: TGTGCCAGCTCACCAGCAGGGGGCTTGTACGAGCAGTACTTC

abundance: once
d_gene: -
j_gene: TRBJ2-1
v_gene: TRBV19
CDR3aa: CASSSGTPNNEQFF
CDR3nt: TGTGCCAGTTCCTCCGGGACACCTAACAATGAGCAGTTCTTC

abundance: -
d_gene: TRBD2
j_gene: TRBJ2-7
v_gene: TRBV5-7
CDR3aa: CASSLGGLAGGGYF
CDR3nt: TGTGCCAGCAGCTTGGGAGGACTAGCGGGCGGTGGGTACTTC

abundance: -
d_gene: -
j_gene: TRBJ1-2
v_gene: TRBV10-2
CDR3aa: CASSGYSIYTF
CDR3nt: TGCGCCAGCAGTGGTTACAGCATCTACACCTTC

abundance: -
d_gene: -
j_gene: TRBJ2-1
v_gene: TRBV11-2
CDR3aa: CASSYSGDSYNEQFF
CDR3nt: TGTGCCAGCAGCTACTCGGGGGATTCCTACAATGAGCAGTTCTTC

abundance: -
d_gene: TRBD2
j_gene: TRBJ2-3
v_gene: TRBV30
CDR3aa: CAGDVTSGGSTDTQYF
CDR3nt: TGTGCCGGGGATGTGACTAGCGGGGGAAGCACAGATACGCAGTATTTT

abundance: -
d_gene: TRBD2
j_gene: TRBJ2-1
v_gene: TRBV7-2
CDR3aa: CASTRVAGGYNEQFF
CDR3nt: TGTGCCAGCACGCGTGTAGCGGGGGGGTACAATGAGCAGTTCTTC

abundance: -
d_gene: -
j_gene: TRBJ1-1
v_gene: TRBV18
CDR3aa: CASSPGEGTGIKTFF
CDR3nt: TGTGCCAGCTCACCAGGAGAGGGGACTGGTATTAAGACTTTCTTT

abundance: -
d_gene: -
j_gene: TRBJ1-2
v_gene: TRBV6-5
CDR3aa: CASTETAGDYGYTF
CDR3nt: TGTGCCAGCACCGAAACGGCAGGGGACTATGGCTACACCTTC

abundance: few
d_gene: -
j_gene: TRBJ1-5
v_gene: TRBV27
CDR3aa: CASSLWGLFNQPQHF
CDR3nt: TGTGCCAGCAGTTTATGGGGCCTTTTCAATCAGCCCCAGCATTTT

abundance: -
d_gene: -
j_gene: TRBJ1-5
v_gene: TRBV7-9
CDR3aa: CASSRGGDSNQPQHF
CDR3nt: TGTGCCAGCAGCCGGGGGGGGGATAGCAATCAGCCCCAGCATTTT

abundance: -
d_gene: -
j_gene: TRBJ1-1
v_gene: TRBV27
CDR3aa: CASSLDRNTEAFF
CDR3nt: TGTGCCAGCAGTTTGGACAGGAACACTGAAGCTTTCTTT

abundance: -
d_gene: -
j_gene: TRBJ1-3
v_gene: TRBV13
CDR3aa: CASSLGRPGGENTIYF
CDR3nt: TGTGCCAGCAGCTTAGGCCGACCAGGCGGGGAAAACACCATATATTTT

abundance: -
d_gene: -
j_gene: TRBJ1-1
v_gene: TRBV30
CDR3aa: CAWSTGLNTEAFF
CDR3nt: TGTGCCTGGAGCACAGGGTTGAACACTGAAGCTTTCTTT

abundance: -
d_gene: -
j_gene: TRBJ2-7
v_gene: TRBV10-3
CDR3aa: CAISEVTYEQYF
CDR3nt: TGTGCCATCAGTGAGGTTACCTACGAGCAGTACTTC

abundance: -
d_gene: -
j_gene: TRBJ2-2
v_gene: TRBV7-9
CDR3aa: CSSSLVSTGELFF
CDR3nt: TGTTCCAGCAGCTTAGTCTCCACCGGGGAGCTGTTTTTT

abundance: -
d_gene: -
j_gene: TRBJ2-7
v_gene: TRBV19
CDR3aa: CASTGDSSYEQYF
CDR3nt: TGTGCCAGTACAGGCGACAGTTCCTACGAGCAGTACTTC

abundance: -
d_gene: -
j_gene: TRBJ2-5
v_gene: TRBV6-5
CDR3aa: CASSYSRRGDQETQYF
CDR3nt: TGTGCCAGCAGTTACTCGAGGCGGGGAGACCAAGAGACCCAGTACTTC

abundance: once
d_gene: -
j_gene: TRBJ1-2
v_gene: TRBV6-1
CDR3aa: CASRSAGPNYGYTF
CDR3nt: TGTGCCAGCAGGTCGGCAGGGCCAAACTATGGCTACACCTTC

abundance: -
d_gene: -
j_gene: TRBJ1-4
v_gene: TRBV9
CDR3aa: CASGGGEKLFF
CDR3nt: TGTGCCAGCGGGGGGGGTGAAAAACTGTTTTTT

abundance: -
d_gene: TRBD1
j_gene: TRBJ1-4
v_gene: TRBV5-4
CDR3aa: CASNPGGPATTNEKLFF
CDR3nt: TGTGCCAGCAACCCAGGGGGGCCGGCCACAACTAATGAAAAACTGTTTTTT

abundance: -
d_gene: TRBD1
j_gene: TRBJ1-2
v_gene: TRBV5-1
CDR3aa: CASSGIDRANYGYTF
CDR3nt: TGCGCCAGCAGCGGGATCGACAGGGCTAACTATGGCTACACCTTC

abundance: -
d_gene: -
j_gene: TRBJ1-1
v_gene: TRBV18
CDR3aa: CASSPPMEYDTEAFF
CDR3nt: TGTGCCAGCTCACCACCCATGGAGTATGACACTGAAGCTTTCTTT

abundance: -
d_gene: -
j_gene: TRBJ1-2
v_gene: TRBV7-9
CDR3aa: CSSSSPQQSNYGYTF
CDR3nt: TGTTCCAGCAGCTCCCCCCAACAGTCTAACTATGGCTACACCTTC

abundance: -
d_gene: TRBD2
j_gene: TRBJ2-2
v_gene: TRBV7-2
CDR3aa: CASSRGLAGEFTGELFF
CDR3nt: TGTGCCAGCAGCCGGGGACTAGCGGGGGAGTTCACCGGGGAGCTGTTTTTT

abundance: -
d_gene: -
j_gene: TRBJ1-2
v_gene: TRBV6-6
CDR3aa: CASSYTGNGYTF
CDR3nt: TGTGCCAGCAGTTATACAGGGAATGGCTACACCTTC

abundance: -
d_gene: -
j_gene: TRBJ1-2
v_gene: TRBV2
CDR3aa: CASSRNNPRDGYTF
CDR3nt: TGTGCCAGCAGTAGGAACAACCCACGGGATGGCTACACCTTC

abundance: -
d_gene: TRBD1
j_gene: TRBJ1-3
v_gene: TRBV7-3
CDR3aa: CASSRDRGNTIYF
CDR3nt: TGTGCCAGCAGCCGCGACAGGGGTAACACCATATATTTT